This T cell receptor beta chain was observed in a study of blood T cell repertoires in COVID-19. Across the study: Samples came from the United States, Italy and Spain, spanning acute and convalescent COVID-19. T cells, B-cell-depleted T cells, or PBMCs provided the cDNA or gDNA that served as material.

In the original analysis: Amplification with reference gene primers provided the estimates of nucleated cell counts. Sequencing used immunoSEQ multiplex PCR; TCRdb keeps in-frame clones, though not all of them. The D gene and trimming were derived from the DNA, and the V and J assignments and clone size from that table. The profile shows 23,000 or so clones, about 84% of them singletons. This sequence was found in a human donor with active COVID-19. The donor label of this sample is uncertain. The sequencing input was peripheral blood.

The CDR3 nucleotides read TGTGCCAGCAGTTCCCAGGCAGGGGTTGAAGAGACCCAGTACTTC. This encodes CASSSQAGVEETQYF. The rearrangement links TRBV28 to TRBJ2-5; D perhaps matches TRBD1 (6 bases). This CDR3 is 15 amino acids long. V lost 4 bases to trimming and J lost 3 bases, with 15 bases between them. In germline, CDR1 is MDHEN, CDR2 SYDVKM.